The 14 T cell receptor beta chains presented below share a single source sample, sequenced in a study of T cell changes during pregnancy in multiple sclerosis. Profiling relied on immunoSEQ multiplex PCR, and the TCRdb table lists in-frame clones only, not all of them. The sample carries about 40,000 clones, around nine tenths recorded once. The sequencing here drew on CD8+ T cells from peripheral blood mononuclear cells, taken before pregnancy. Receptors were obtained from a female donor with multiple sclerosis, enrolled in a pregnancy study.

Note on this clone: Other DNA sequences of this sample code for an identical CDR3. The genes are TRBV6-4 and TRBJ2-1, with D perhaps TRBD2 (5 bases). The CDR3 loop spans 15 amino acids. Trimming removed 0 bases at V and 0 bases at J, with 6 bases between. The V gene's germline CDR1 is MRHNA and CDR2 SNTAGT. The CDR3 loop reads CASSDSSGSYNEQFF. CDR3 sequence (DNA): TGTGCCAGCAGTGACTCGAGCGGCTCCTACAATGAGCAGTTCTTC.

V gene TRBV9 combines with J gene TRBJ2-3, with TRBD1 as a possible D gene (5 bases). Germline CDR1 reads SGDLS; CDR2 reads YYNGEE. This CDR3 is 16 amino acids long. V was cut by 0 bases and J by 2 bases, with 13 bases left in between. The CDR3 nucleotides read TGTGCCAGCAGCGTAGAAGGGCAGGGTTTCACAGATACGCAGTATTTT. As protein: CASSVEGQGFTDTQYF. The full variable domain, completed using reference TRBV9 and TRBJ2-3, is DSGVTQTPKHLITATGQRVTLRCSPRSGDLSVYWYQQSLDQGLQFLIQYYNGEERAKGNILERFSAQQFPDLHSELNLSSLELGDSALYFCASSVEGQGFTDTQYFGPGTRLTVL.

The chain joins TRBV28 to TRBJ1-5, with TRBD1 matching over 10 bases. J was trimmed by 3 bases and V by 4 bases; bases with no gene match: 3. The CDR3 is 15 residues long. From germline, CDR1 is MDHEN and CDR2 SYDVKM. The CDR3 DNA is TGTGCCAGCAGTTCCGGGACAGGGGACAATCAGCCCCAGCATTTT. Translation: CASSSGTGDNQPQHF.

This clone has a single count. V gene TRBV7-9 combines with J gene TRBJ2-7; TRBD2 might be the D (5 bases). Germline CDR1 SEHNR, CDR2 FQNEAQ (reference sequence). Trimming left V 4 bases short and J 3 bases short, with 10 bases between. The CDR3 is 13 residues long. The CDR3 coding sequence is TGTGCCAGCAGCTCCGGGAACGTCTACGAGCAGTACTTC. Amino acid sequence: CASSSGNVYEQYF.

This chain joins TRBV6-5 and TRBJ1-1, with D uncertain. From germline, CDR1 is MNHEY and CDR2 SVGAGI. Trimming took off 5 bases at V and 5 bases at J, with 18 bases between the two ends. CDR3 length: 15 residues. CDR3 DNA: TGTGCCAGCAGTCCCCTTAGTTGGGCTGGAACTGAAGCTTTCTTT. The encoded protein is CASSPLSWAGTEAFF.

This sequence joins TRBV28 and TRBJ2-1, with 9 bases aligning to TRBD2. CDR3 size: 16 residues. Unmatched junction bases numbered 7, after V lost 1 base and J lost 6 bases. Germline V gene lookup returns CDR1 MDHEN and CDR2 SYDVKM. The DNA for the CDR3 is TGTGCCAGCAGTTTATTTCCTAGCGGGAATGCCAATGAGCAGTTCTTC. This gives the protein CASSLFPSGNANEQFF.

This chain uses TRBV5-4 with TRBJ2-1; a possible D gene is TRBD2 (7 bases). There are 16 residues in the CDR3. The germline V gene has CDR1 SGHNT and CDR2 YYREEE (reference sequence). Trimming pared 0 bases from V and 8 bases from J, leaving 18 bases between. The CDR3 DNA is TGTGCCAGCAGCTTGGAGGGGGGGATGGGGTGGGATGAGCAGTTCTTC. Its translation is CASSLEGGMGWDEQFF.

This clone was recorded a few times. The chain has TRBV7-8 and TRBJ1-6; TRBD1 is a possible D gene (5 bases). Trimming removed 1 base at V and 6 bases at J, with 10 bases between. Germline CDR1 SGHVS, CDR2 FQNEAQ. The CDR3 consists of 15 residues. The CDR3 loop reads CASSLGGPVNSPLHF. The CDR3 region has the DNA TGTGCCAGCAGCTTAGGGGGCCCCGTTAATTCACCCCTCCACTTT.

This clone was found a few times. V gene TRBV19 combines with J gene TRBJ1-1; 9 bases map to TRBD1. Germline CDR1 reads LNHDA; CDR2 reads SQIVND (reference sequence). CDR3 length: 15 residues. V lost 2 bases to trimming and J lost 4 bases; unmatched junction nucleotides: 5. CDR3 coding DNA: TGTGCCAGTAGTATAACAGGGGGCCTGGGCACTGAAGCTTTCTTT. Its translation: CASSITGGLGTEAFF.

The chain uses TRBV25-1 and TRBJ2-7; D remains unclear. The V gene's germline CDR1 is MGHDK and CDR2 SYGVNS. The CDR3 is 11 amino acids. Between the trimmed V and J ends, which lost 4 bases and 5 bases, there was a span of 6 bases. As DNA, the CDR3 is TGTGCCAGCAGTGTAGTCCACGAGCAGTACTTC. Its protein is CASSVVHEQYF.

The J gene is TRBJ2-1, the V gene TRBV2; 9 bases align to TRBD2. The CDR3 contains 14 residues. The V and J ends lost 8 bases and 8 bases, in that order; junction bases with no gene match: 10. Germline V gives CDR1 SNHLY, CDR2 FYNNEI. This CDR3 reads CASYYSGRIDEQFF. CDR3 nucleotides: TGTGCCAGCTACTATAGCGGGAGAATAGATGAGCAGTTCTTC.

The chain joins TRBV2 to TRBJ2-1; no firm D call. The CDR3 length is 13 residues. The germline V gene has CDR1 SNHLY and CDR2 FYNNEI. V lost 2 bases to trimming and J lost 7 bases, with 9 bases between them. Here the CDR3 DNA reads TGTGCCAGCAGTGAACTGGGCCGGAATGAGCAGTTCTTC. It translates to CASSELGRNEQFF.

The chain is built from TRBV5-1 and TRBJ1-1, with no clear D. Germline lookup yields CDR1 SGHRS and CDR2 YFSETQ. The CDR3 totals 18 residues. The V gene lost 0 bases and the J gene lost 0 bases, with 18 bases spanning the gap. The CDR3 loop is CASSLARQVFWMNTEAFF. The DNA for the CDR3 is TGCGCCAGCAGCTTGGCCCGGCAGGTCTTTTGGATGAACACTGAAGCTTTCTTT.

The chain carries TRBV7-9 and TRBJ2-7; 13 bases line up with TRBD2. Germline assignment: CDR1 SEHNR and CDR2 FQNEAQ (reference sequence). Trimming removed 6 bases from V and 2 bases from J; junction bases left unmatched: 4. The CDR3 contains 15 residues. CDR3 region: CASSLLAGGPYEQYF. CDR3 bases: TGTGCCAGCAGTTTACTAGCGGGAGGGCCCTACGAGCAGTACTTC.